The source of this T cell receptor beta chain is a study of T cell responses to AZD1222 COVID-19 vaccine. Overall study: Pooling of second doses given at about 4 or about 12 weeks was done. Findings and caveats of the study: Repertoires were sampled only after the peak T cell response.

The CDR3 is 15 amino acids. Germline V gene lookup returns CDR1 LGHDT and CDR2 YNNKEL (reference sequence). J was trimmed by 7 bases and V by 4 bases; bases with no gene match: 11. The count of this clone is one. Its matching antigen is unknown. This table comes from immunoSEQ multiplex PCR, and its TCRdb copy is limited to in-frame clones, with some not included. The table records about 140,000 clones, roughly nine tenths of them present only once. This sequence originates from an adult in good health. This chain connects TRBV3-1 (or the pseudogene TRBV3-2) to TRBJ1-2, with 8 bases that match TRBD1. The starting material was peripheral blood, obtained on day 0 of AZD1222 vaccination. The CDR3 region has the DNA TGTGCCAGCAGCCCCTACCGGGACAGGCCTAGTGGCTACACCTTC. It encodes CASSPYRDRPSGYTF.